Detailed here is one TCR beta chain. Its antigen is still unknown. The data derive from a study of cytomegalovirus exposure and HLA in healthy donors. Whole-study findings and limits: For most TCR beta V segments, an earlier analysis put the productive rate at about 90% or about 30% of the time.

With 60 Vbeta and 13 Jbeta primers, the PCR was carried out. Sequencing was performed with immunoSEQ multiplex PCR; in TCRdb, only in-frame clones are kept and a portion is missing. The profile covers under 70,000 clones, with approximately 84% appearing a single time and 2.9% taken by the ten largest. Trimming took 4 bases from V and 0 from J; bases not matched to a gene: 8. This CDR3 is 16 amino acids long. Germline-derived CDR1 and CDR2 are SGHTS and YDEGEE. Sequenced input: PBMCs. The chain couples TRBV5-8 to TRBJ2-3; TRBD1 matches at 7 bases. The clonotype comes from a man in his fifties in good health and CMV-seronegative. The CDR3 DNA reads as TGTGCCAGCAGCAAGGGACAGAGAACTAGCACAGATACGCAGTATTTT. It yields the protein CASSKGQRTSTDTQYF.